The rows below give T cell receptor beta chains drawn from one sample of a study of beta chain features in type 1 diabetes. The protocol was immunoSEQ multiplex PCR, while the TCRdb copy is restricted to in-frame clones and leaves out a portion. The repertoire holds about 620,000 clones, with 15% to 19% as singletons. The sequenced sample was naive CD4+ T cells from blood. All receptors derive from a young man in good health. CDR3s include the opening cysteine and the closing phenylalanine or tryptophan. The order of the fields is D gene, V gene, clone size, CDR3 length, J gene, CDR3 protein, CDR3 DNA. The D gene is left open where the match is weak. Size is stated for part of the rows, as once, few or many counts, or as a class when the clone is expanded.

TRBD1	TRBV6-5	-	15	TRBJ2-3	CASSYSDRRTDTQYF	TGTGCCAGCAGTTACTCGGACAGGCGCACAGATACGCAGTATTTT
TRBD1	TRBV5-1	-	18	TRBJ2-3	CASSLEGQLPTSTDTQYF	TGCGCCAGCAGCTTGGAGGGACAGCTACCTACGTCCACAGATACGCAGTATTTT
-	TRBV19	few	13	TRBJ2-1	CASRFTRDNEQFF	TGTGCCAGTAGGTTTACCAGGGACAATGAGCAGTTCTTC
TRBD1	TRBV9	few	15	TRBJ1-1	CASSVDRGIGTEAFF	TGTGCCAGCAGCGTAGACAGGGGCATCGGAACTGAAGCTTTCTTT
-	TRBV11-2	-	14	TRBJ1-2	CASSLETVGNGYTF	TGTGCCAGCAGCTTAGAAACCGTCGGGAATGGCTACACCTTC
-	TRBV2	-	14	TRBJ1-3	CASSRQVSGNTIYF	TGTGCCAGCAGTCGACAGGTCTCTGGAAACACCATATATTTT
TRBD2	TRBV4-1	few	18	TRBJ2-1	CASSQDRIAGGLYNEQFF	TGCGCCAGCAGCCAAGACAGGATAGCGGGAGGGCTCTACAATGAGCAGTTCTTC
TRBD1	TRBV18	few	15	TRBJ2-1	CASSPGQSSYNEQFF	TGTGCCAGCTCACCGGGACAGAGCTCCTACAATGAGCAGTTCTTC
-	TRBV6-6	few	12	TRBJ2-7	CASMEGPYEQYF	TGTGCCAGCATGGAGGGACCCTACGAGCAGTACTTC
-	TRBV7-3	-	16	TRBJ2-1	CASSVPGAGPPYEQFF	TGTGCCAGCAGCGTTCCAGGGGCCGGCCCCCCCTATGAGCAGTTCTTC
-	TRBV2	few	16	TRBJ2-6	CASSSQGFSGANVLTF	TGTGCCAGCTCGAGTCAGGGATTCTCTGGGGCCAACGTCCTGACTTTC
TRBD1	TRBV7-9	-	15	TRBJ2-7	CASSPLRDRVHEQYF	TGTGCCAGCAGCCCCCTTAGGGACAGGGTCCACGAGCAGTACTTC
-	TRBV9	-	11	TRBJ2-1	CASSVTTEQFF	TGTGCCAGCAGCGTAACCACTGAGCAGTTCTTC
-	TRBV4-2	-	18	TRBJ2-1	CASSQGHLGGGSYNEQFF	TGTGCCAGCAGCCAAGGACATTTAGGGGGGGGCTCCTACAATGAGCAGTTCTTC
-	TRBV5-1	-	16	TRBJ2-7	CASSLAGVPFSYEQYF	TGCGCCAGCAGCTTGGCCGGGGTCCCATTTTCCTACGAGCAGTACTTC